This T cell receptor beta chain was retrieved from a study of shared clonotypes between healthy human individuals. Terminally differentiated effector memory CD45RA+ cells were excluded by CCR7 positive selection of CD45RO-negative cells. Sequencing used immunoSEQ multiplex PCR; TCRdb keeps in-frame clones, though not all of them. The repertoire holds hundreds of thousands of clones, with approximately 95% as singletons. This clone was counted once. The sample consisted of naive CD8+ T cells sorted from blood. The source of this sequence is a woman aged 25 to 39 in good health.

The CDR3 DNA reads as TGTGCCAGCAAGAAGGACAGGGATCTCTACGAGCAGTACTTC. Amino acid sequence: CASKKDRDLYEQYF. The chain links TRBV27 to TRBJ2-7; TRBD1 matches at 8 bases. V lost 7 bases and J lost 3; bases outside the gene matches: 8. CDR1 is MNHEY, CDR2 SMNVEV, per germline (reference sequence). This CDR3 contains 14 residues.